This is a list of T cell receptor beta chains from one sample in a study of shared clonotypes between healthy human individuals. The protocol was immunoSEQ multiplex PCR, while the TCRdb copy is restricted to in-frame clones and leaves out a portion. The sample shows 2 million to 2.5 million clones, around 93% of them seen only once. The sample taken for sequencing was naive CD4+ T cells from PBMCs. The receptor source for this set is a young man in good health. Some clones in this sample may be carry-over from other donors' samples. Both conserved end residues are part of each CDR3. The D gene is left open where the match is weak. Size values are once, few and many counts, or a class for expanded clones, and some rows have none.

cdr3_nt: TGTGCCAGCAGTCGGGCGGGACAAGGCACCGGGGAGCTGTTTTTT
cdr3_aa: CASSRAGQGTGELFF
d_call: .
j_call: TRBJ2-2
clone_size: .
v_call: TRBV2

cdr3_nt: TGCGCCAGCAGCTTGGAGGGGGCCGGGGAGCTGTTTTTT
cdr3_aa: CASSLEGAGELFF
d_call: .
j_call: TRBJ2-2
clone_size: .
v_call: TRBV5-1

cdr3_nt: TGTGCCTGGAGTGTAAAGGGGACAGGGTCAGAGACCCAGTACTTC
cdr3_aa: CAWSVKGTGSETQYF
d_call: TRBD1
j_call: TRBJ2-5
clone_size: .
v_call: TRBV30

cdr3_nt: TGTGCCAGCCTTTCGAGGGGGGCAACTAATGAAAAACTGTTTTTT
cdr3_aa: CASLSRGATNEKLFF
d_call: .
j_call: TRBJ1-4
clone_size: .
v_call: TRBV28

cdr3_nt: TGTGTCAGAAGCTTAGTGTGGGTAAAAAACACCATATATTTT
cdr3_aa: CVRSLVWVKNTIYF
d_call: .
j_call: TRBJ1-3
clone_size: .
v_call: TRBV7-5

cdr3_nt: TGTGCCAGCAGACCAGGTGCCCAGACCTACGAGCAGTACTTC
cdr3_aa: CASRPGAQTYEQYF
d_call: .
j_call: TRBJ2-7
clone_size: .
v_call: TRBV11-2

cdr3_nt: TGTGCCAGCAGTCCCCTGCGGGCTAGCGGGAGGGTAAATACGCAGTATTTT
cdr3_aa: CASSPLRASGRVNTQYF
d_call: TRBD2
j_call: TRBJ2-3
clone_size: .
v_call: TRBV27

cdr3_nt: TGTGCCTGGAGCCACGGGCCGCCTCCCTATGGCTACACCTTC
cdr3_aa: CAWSHGPPPYGYTF
d_call: .
j_call: TRBJ1-2
clone_size: .
v_call: TRBV30

cdr3_nt: TGTGCCAGCAGCTCTGGACTAGCGGGAGGGGTAGATACGCAGTATTTT
cdr3_aa: CASSSGLAGGVDTQYF
d_call: TRBD2
j_call: TRBJ2-3
clone_size: .
v_call: TRBV7-3

cdr3_nt: TGTGCCAGCTCACCACCTATTTCTGGGGACGGTGAAGCTTTCTTT
cdr3_aa: CASSPPISGDGEAFF
d_call: .
j_call: TRBJ1-1
clone_size: .
v_call: TRBV18

cdr3_nt: TGTGCCAGCAGTCCCGGGACAGCGAACACTGAAGCTTTCTTT
cdr3_aa: CASSPGTANTEAFF
d_call: TRBD1
j_call: TRBJ1-1
clone_size: few
v_call: TRBV28

cdr3_nt: TGTGCCAGCAGCCCGAACGGGGACAATCAGCCCCAGCATTTT
cdr3_aa: CASSPNGDNQPQHF
d_call: .
j_call: TRBJ1-5
clone_size: .
v_call: TRBV9

cdr3_nt: TGCGCCAGCAGCTTGGTAGCGGGAGCAGGGGAGCAGTACTTC
cdr3_aa: CASSLVAGAGEQYF
d_call: TRBD2
j_call: TRBJ2-7
clone_size: .
v_call: TRBV5-1

cdr3_nt: TGTGCCGGCTACTGGTGGGAGGTTTCCTACGAGCAGTACTTC
cdr3_aa: CAGYWWEVSYEQYF
d_call: .
j_call: TRBJ2-7
clone_size: .
v_call: TRBV6-4

cdr3_nt: TGTGCCAGCAGGGGGGGGGCTGGCACAGATACGCAGTATTTT
cdr3_aa: CASRGGAGTDTQYF
d_call: .
j_call: TRBJ2-3
clone_size: .
v_call: TRBV2

cdr3_nt: TGTGCCAGCAGTTCGCCGGGCTCTAACAAAGGGCCCACAGATACGCAGTATTTT
cdr3_aa: CASSSPGSNKGPTDTQYF
d_call: .
j_call: TRBJ2-3
clone_size: .
v_call: TRBV2

cdr3_nt: TGTGCCAGCAGCTCGGGACTCCAAGAGACCCAGTACTTC
cdr3_aa: CASSSGLQETQYF
d_call: .
j_call: TRBJ2-5
clone_size: .
v_call: TRBV5-5

cdr3_nt: TGTGCCAGCAGCTCCCGGACAGGGGGCTACAATGAGCAGTTCTTC
cdr3_aa: CASSSRTGGYNEQFF
d_call: TRBD1
j_call: TRBJ2-1
clone_size: .
v_call: TRBV9

cdr3_nt: TGTGCCAGCATTCAGGGTCTGGAGCAGTACTTC
cdr3_aa: CASIQGLEQYF
d_call: .
j_call: TRBJ2-7
clone_size: .
v_call: TRBV6-1

cdr3_nt: TGTGCCAGCAGCTACGGGACGGCGAACACTGAAGCTTTCTTT
cdr3_aa: CASSYGTANTEAFF
d_call: .
j_call: TRBJ1-1
clone_size: .
v_call: TRBV7-2

cdr3_nt: TGTGCCAGCAGCTTTGGCAGGGACTATGGCTACACCTTC
cdr3_aa: CASSFGRDYGYTF
d_call: .
j_call: TRBJ1-2
clone_size: .
v_call: TRBV5-6

cdr3_nt: TGCGCCAGCAGCCAAGCGAGAGTAGGATCCTACAATGAGCAGTTCTTC
cdr3_aa: CASSQARVGSYNEQFF
d_call: .
j_call: TRBJ2-1
clone_size: .
v_call: TRBV4-1

cdr3_nt: TGCGCCAGCAGCTTGGAGCTGGGCCTAAAGGGCGGCGAGCAGTACTTC
cdr3_aa: CASSLELGLKGGEQYF
d_call: .
j_call: TRBJ2-7
clone_size: .
v_call: TRBV5-1

cdr3_nt: TGTGCCAGCAGCTTCCGGCTAGCGGGAGGGGCCTACGAGCAGTACTTC
cdr3_aa: CASSFRLAGGAYEQYF
d_call: TRBD2
j_call: TRBJ2-7
clone_size: .
v_call: TRBV7-2

cdr3_nt: TGTGCCAGCAGATACGCAGATACGCAGTATTTT
cdr3_aa: CASRYADTQYF
d_call: .
j_call: TRBJ2-3
clone_size: .
v_call: TRBV7-9

cdr3_nt: TGTGCCACCGCGAGGGAAACTGAAGCTTTCTTT
cdr3_aa: CATARETEAFF
d_call: .
j_call: TRBJ1-1
clone_size: .
v_call: TRBV2

cdr3_nt: TGTGCCAGTAGTATACGGGGACTAGCGGGACATATAGGCGAGACCCAGTACTTC
cdr3_aa: CASSIRGLAGHIGETQYF
d_call: TRBD2
j_call: TRBJ2-5
clone_size: .
v_call: TRBV19

cdr3_nt: TGTGCCAGCAGCTTGATGGGTGGACAGGGTTGGAGGCTGTTTTTT
cdr3_aa: CASSLMGGQGWRLFF
d_call: TRBD1
j_call: TRBJ2-2
clone_size: .
v_call: TRBV5-6